This T cell receptor (beta chain) is drawn from a study of Tregs in tolerant kidney transplant recipients. Sample share makes this clone medium-sized. Its antigen is still unknown. Findings of the study overall: Expanding Tregs on activated donor B cells appeared to best identify donor-specific TCRbeta clones.

Germline CDR1 reads SNHLY; CDR2 reads FYNNEI. This CDR3 region has 15 residues. V lost 6 bases, J lost 4 bases, and 18 bases lay in between. Profiled with immunoSEQ multiplex PCR; TCRdb holds only in-frame clones, not every one. The table lists roughly 9,000 clones, more than 40% of them singletons. The chain uses TRBV2 and TRBJ1-1, with a weak D call TRBD1 (6 bases). Sample: CD4+ T cells from blood cultured with allogeneic cells. The TCR was taken from a human donor in good health. The CDR3 DNA follows: TGTGCCAGCAGACTCCCCAGGGGATGGAGCACTGAAGCTTTCTTT. Amino acid sequence: CASRLPRGWSTEAFF.